The clone carrying this TCR beta chain was detected ten times or more. What it recognizes is unknown. Adult donors, all healthy and HIV-negative, had no recent acute infections or vaccinations. Subsets obtained from CD4+ cells comprised CD45RA+ naive and CD45RA-negative memory cells. V lost 5 bases and J 14 bases, leaving 15 bases between the germline ends. The germline V gene has CDR1 WNHNN and CDR2 SYGVQD (reference sequence). The CDR3 covers 11 residues. The authors distributed each subset's genomic DNA evenly over several immunoSEQ plates. Profiling relied on immunoSEQ multiplex PCR, and the TCRdb table lists in-frame clones only, not all of them. The table records about 730,000 clones, around 77% of them present only once. The data derive from a study of shared clonotypes between healthy human individuals. The study's findings and limits: Sharing across several donors was seen in 4% to 6.5% of naive CD4 clonotypes.

The gene calls are TRBV10-1 and TRBJ1-2; weak D call: TRBD1 (5 bases). The sequenced sample was memory CD4+ T cells sorted from blood. Specified subset: CD45RA-negative fraction. The receptor comes from a woman aged 25 to 39 in good health. Here the CDR3 DNA reads TGCGCCAGCAGTTCGCAGGGCCATGTTACCTTC. It translates to CASSSQGHVTF.